The clone carrying this T cell receptor (beta chain) was seen once. Antigen specificity is unknown. These data come from a study of OX40 agonist ivuxolimab in advanced cancers. Study information: The dose-escalation cohort was approximately 81% male, with a mean age of 60 years, ranging about 23 to 90.

The method was immunoSEQ multiplex PCR; TCRdb's version includes in-frame clones alone and lacks a portion of them. The sample has over 80,000 clones; roughly nine tenths are singletons. The study's findings and limits: Dose levels from 0.1 to 3.0 mg/kg saw CD4+ and CD8+ blood T cells expand clonally by week 6.

The CDR3 runs 14 residues. V was trimmed by 0 bases and J by 7 bases, leaving 13 bases between them. Germline values: CDR1 MGHRA, CDR2 YSYEKL. V and J are TRBV4-1 and TRBJ2-7; D ambiguous. This specimen was CD4+ or CD8+ T cells sorted from blood, taken in a trial of the OX40 agonist ivuxolimab. The receptor was derived from an adult with an advanced solid tumor such as melanoma, head and neck, liver or kidney cancer. CDR3 DNA sequence: TGCGCCAGCAGCCAAGATCGTCGGAGAAGGGAGCAGTACTTC. Its translation: CASSQDRRRREQYF.